This T cell receptor (beta chain) originates from a study of tumor-infiltrating lymphocytes in primary liver carcinoma. Overall study context: The study reported T1-T3 N0M0 tumors spanning 4.2 to 10 cm.

A primer in the constant region served to generate TCR beta cDNA from roughly 550 ng of total RNA. Three nested multiplex PCR rounds, a slightly modified ARM-PCR method, built the TCR beta libraries. The first two PCR rounds, roughly 10 cycles each, used TRBV1-TRBV30 forward primers and a C-beta reverse primer. TCRdb analysed the multiplex PCR reads with MiXCR anew, one entry per CDR3 protein. The table has about 320,000 distinct CDR3 sequences, 65% seen once. The authors took blood RNA from unsorted whole blood and also extracted germline DNA. An approximately 3.7-milliliter peripheral blood sample was collected before surgery. The CDR3 spans 12 residues. The V end was cut by 8 bases, the J end by 6 bases, with 11 bases between. The germline V gene has CDR1 MNHEY and CDR2 SVGEGT.

The receptor comes from a man in his forties with primary liver carcinoma and hepatitis B virus infection. The rearrangement links TRBV6-2 or TRBV6-3 to TRBJ1-5; tentative D call: TRBD1 (6 bases). Sequencing was carried out using peripheral blood. CDR3 sequence reads: CASDQGFQPQHF. The DNA for the CDR3 is TGTGCCAGCGACCAGGGGTTTCAGCCCCAGCATTTT.